These T cell receptor beta chains were read from a single sample in a study of cytomegalovirus exposure and HLA in healthy donors. Assay used: immunoSEQ multiplex PCR; TCRdb lists only in-frame clones, some missing. The repertoire holds about 160,000 clones, about three quarters seen once, with more than 10% in the top ten. Source material: PBMCs. These receptors were collected from a man aged 40-49 years in good health and CMV-seropositive. CDR3s include the opening cysteine and the closing phenylalanine or tryptophan. The D gene is left open where the match is weak. Some rows have no size entry. The others give once, few or many, or a class for an expanded clone.

D: -; size: few; V: TRBV5-4; J: TRBJ2-7; DNA: TGTGCCAGCGGGCCTCAGCACGGCACCTACGAGCAGTACTTC; CDR3: CASGPQHGTYEQYF
D: TRBD1; size: -; V: TRBV19; J: TRBJ1-2; DNA: TGTGCCAGTAGCCCCGGGACAGGGCTTAACTATGGCTACACCTTC; CDR3: CASSPGTGLNYGYTF
D: -; size: -; V: TRBV6-4; J: TRBJ2-6; DNA: TGTGCCAGCAGTCCTTATGGCGGATCGGTGGCCAACGTCCTGACTTTC; CDR3: CASSPYGGSVANVLTF
D: -; size: -; V: TRBV25-1; J: TRBJ1-2; DNA: TGTGCCAGCAGGCCGACGGGGGATCACTATGGCTACACCTTC; CDR3: CASRPTGDHYGYTF
D: -; size: -; V: TRBV21-1; J: TRBJ2-7; DNA: TGTGCCAGCAGCTTTAGCGGGAGGGCCAATAGATACGAGCAGTACTTC; CDR3: CASSFSGRANRYEQYF
D: -; size: -; V: TRBV5-1; J: TRBJ2-2; DNA: TGCGCCAGCAGCATTTCTTCGAACACCGGGGAGCTGTTTTTT; CDR3: CASSISSNTGELFF
D: -; size: -; V: TRBV28; J: TRBJ2-2; DNA: TGTGCCAGCAGTTTATCAGGATTCGGGGAGCTGTTTTTT; CDR3: CASSLSGFGELFF
D: TRBD1; size: -; V: TRBV6-5; J: TRBJ1-4; DNA: TGTGCCAGCAGTTACTCAGGAGGGGGCAACTACGAAAAACTGTTTTTT; CDR3: CASSYSGGGNYEKLFF
D: TRBD1; size: -; V: TRBV7-3; J: TRBJ2-1; DNA: TGTGCCAGCAGCTGGGGGACAGGGCCGTACAATGAGCAGTTCTTC; CDR3: CASSWGTGPYNEQFF
D: TRBD2; size: -; V: TRBV2; J: TRBJ2-7; DNA: TGTGCCAGCAGTGGACTAGCGGGAGGCCACTACGAGCAGTACTTC; CDR3: CASSGLAGGHYEQYF
D: TRBD1; size: -; V: TRBV6-5; J: TRBJ2-7; DNA: TGTGCCAGCAGTTACCAAATACAGGGGCCCCCCTACGAGCAGTACTTC; CDR3: CASSYQIQGPPYEQYF
D: TRBD1; size: -; V: TRBV13; J: TRBJ2-7; DNA: TGTGCCAGCGCAACAGGGGTCTCCTACGAGCAGTACTTC; CDR3: CASATGVSYEQYF
D: -; size: -; V: TRBV28; J: TRBJ2-7; DNA: TGTGCCAGCACGGGGGCGGGAGCGTATGACGACGAGCAGTACTTC; CDR3: CASTGAGAYDDEQYF
D: -; size: -; V: TRBV5-5; J: TRBJ2-1; DNA: TGTGCCAGCAGCTTGCGCGGGCCCGTAAACAATGAGCAGTTCTTC; CDR3: CASSLRGPVNNEQFF
D: -; size: -; V: TRBV7-8; J: TRBJ2-1; DNA: TGTGCCAGCAGCCCTATCGGAGGGGTGCCTGAGCAGTTCTTC; CDR3: CASSPIGGVPEQFF
D: TRBD1; size: -; V: TRBV18; J: TRBJ1-1; DNA: TGTGCCAGCTCCTACGGACAGGGGATGAACACTGAAGCTTTCTTT; CDR3: CASSYGQGMNTEAFF
D: -; size: few; V: TRBV2; J: TRBJ1-1; DNA: TGTGTGGCGGGATTTGAAGCTTTCTTT; CDR3: CVAGFEAFF
D: TRBD2; size: once; V: TRBV6-6; J: TRBJ2-1; DNA: TGTGCCAGCACCCCTCCGGGGCTAGCGGGAGTAGATGAGCAGTTCTTC; CDR3: CASTPPGLAGVDEQFF
D: -; size: -; V: TRBV5-3; J: TRBJ1-5; DNA: TGTGCCAGAAGGCAGCCAAGACAGAGCAATCAGCCCCAGCATTTT; CDR3: CARRQPRQSNQPQHF
D: TRBD1; size: -; V: TRBV6-4; J: TRBJ1-5; DNA: TGTGCCAGAGGGGGACAGGGGCTAAATCAGCCCCAGCATTTT; CDR3: CARGGQGLNQPQHF
D: TRBD2; size: -; V: TRBV11-2; J: TRBJ2-1; DNA: TGTGCCAGCAGTTTCCTCTCTAGCGGTTACGCGTCCTACAATGAGCAGTTCTTC; CDR3: CASSFLSSGYASYNEQFF
D: TRBD1; size: few; V: TRBV5-6; J: TRBJ1-1; DNA: TGTGCCAGCAGCTTGGTTTGGGACAGACTGAACACTGAAGCTTTCTTT; CDR3: CASSLVWDRLNTEAFF
D: -; size: -; V: TRBV6-1; J: TRBJ2-2; DNA: TGTGCCAGCAGTGAACAGGGGCGTCGGAACACCGGGGAGCTGTTTTTT; CDR3: CASSEQGRRNTGELFF
D: -; size: -; V: TRBV7-8; J: TRBJ2-5; DNA: TGTGCCAGCAGCTCATCACCGACAGGGAGGGAGACCCAGTACTTC; CDR3: CASSSSPTGRETQYF
D: -; size: -; V: TRBV7-2; J: TRBJ2-7; DNA: TGTGCCAGCAGCTTAGCCGGGGGAGGCGGGGCCTACGAGCAGTACTTC; CDR3: CASSLAGGGGAYEQYF
D: TRBD1; size: -; V: TRBV14; J: TRBJ2-7; DNA: TGTGCCAGCAGCCAGGACAGGGTCAGCTCCTACGAGCAGTACTTC; CDR3: CASSQDRVSSYEQYF
D: -; size: -; V: TRBV19; J: TRBJ1-1; DNA: TGTGCCAGTAGTATACTCCGGGGGGCGACTCGGGGGTTCACTGAAGCTTTCTTT; CDR3: CASSILRGATRGFTEAFF
D: -; size: -; V: TRBV18; J: TRBJ2-2; DNA: TGTGCCAGCTCACCGGAGAGGGTCGGGGAGCTGTTTTTT; CDR3: CASSPERVGELFF
D: -; size: once; V: TRBV18; J: TRBJ2-3; DNA: TGTGCCAGCTCCCCCGGCGGGGATAGAGATACGCAGTATTTT; CDR3: CASSPGGDRDTQYF
D: -; size: -; V: TRBV27; J: TRBJ2-5; DNA: TGTGCCAGCAGTCGCATGCAGGCCCCAGCCCAGTACTTC; CDR3: CASSRMQAPAQYF
D: -; size: -; V: TRBV9; J: TRBJ2-3; DNA: TGTGCCAGCAGCGTCCGGGGAGCGGGCACAGATACGCAGTATTTT; CDR3: CASSVRGAGTDTQYF
D: TRBD1; size: -; V: TRBV15; J: TRBJ1-1; DNA: TGTGCCACCAGCAGAGACAGGGGGCTGAACACTGAAGCTTTCTTT; CDR3: CATSRDRGLNTEAFF
D: -; size: -; V: TRBV30; J: TRBJ1-1; DNA: TGTGCCTGGAATGGGGGGAGAAACACTGAAGCTTTCTTT; CDR3: CAWNGGRNTEAFF
D: -; size: -; V: TRBV11-3; J: TRBJ2-1; DNA: TGTGCCAGCAGCCCCCTTGGGAGCGAGAATGAGCAGTTCTTC; CDR3: CASSPLGSENEQFF
D: TRBD2; size: -; V: TRBV5-8; J: TRBJ2-1; DNA: TGTGCCAGCAGCTTGTTCAAACGGGAGGGACAGTTCTTC; CDR3: CASSLFKREGQFF
D: -; size: -; V: TRBV7-6; J: TRBJ2-7; DNA: TGTGCCAGCAGCTTAGGGAGACCGGGACTCGAGGAGCAGTACTTC; CDR3: CASSLGRPGLEEQYF